This TCR beta chain appears in the sequencing data of a study of T cell responses to AZD1222 COVID-19 vaccine (dated by TCRdb to about 2021). Background for the entire study: AZD1222 recipients with second doses at about 4 weeks or about 12 weeks were pooled, because spike-specific TCR depth and breadth did not differ between schedules. Trial participants were enrolled by age into subgroups of 18-55, 56-69 and 70-plus years, and around 140, 26 and 57 TCR-sequenced participants, respectively, were included in these subgroups. TCR sequencing was performed for roughly 250 trial participants, of whom around 210 were given two doses of AZD1222 and some 26 were given two doses of MenACWY control vaccine.

The paper's findings and limits, for the study overall: After two AZD1222 doses, both the breadth and the depth of spike-specific TCRs were significantly higher than at day 0 and than in MenACWY recipients. Nearly half of unique spike-specific TCRs reportedly recognized epitopes outside regions mutated in the B.1.351 and B.1.1.7 variants. Participants were mostly white British and included more females than males, and it was suggested by the authors that clonal diversity may have been underestimated. Vaccine-associated CD4 TCRs spanned the whole spike protein, with dominant responses in regions 160-218 and 743-854. Conclusions about previously exposed vaccinees are limited because only five to seven AZD1222 recipients were SARS-CoV-2 seropositive at baseline. The 56-69-year group was small, and its depth increase did not reach significance, likely because of low power. No day 14 peak-response samples were available, so repertoires were characterized only after the peak T cell response.

The intended sense of this specimen's time point label: baseline before first vaccination. Vaccinee samples came from UK trials COV001 and COV002, including a single-blind randomized controlled phase 2/3 trial of AZD1222 (ChAdOx1 nCoV-19) in healthy adults. For TCRbeta chain sequencing, PBMC samples were collected from trial participants at day 0 and at day 28 after the second dose. The CDR3 regions of human TCRbeta chains were analyzed by immunosequencing. As for the original processing: Repertoire TCRs were matched against a reference library of SARS-CoV-2-specific TCRs generated with the MIRA antigen-specificity platform. Breadth meant the fraction of unique TCRs that were SARS-CoV-2-associated, whereas depth meant the fraction of total T cells that were SARS-CoV-2-associated. Using the MIRA data, each spike-specific TCR was assigned both to the spike region to which the TCR was reactive and to a CD4 or CD8 class. Log10-transformed breadth and depth values were compared by one-way ANOVA with Sidak's multiple comparisons tests. Imported from immuneACCESS, the table was reduced by TCRdb to in-frame sequences with V and J called. These copies leave out some clones; in studies compared against another copy, an unresolved V gene accounts for under half, and the cause of the remainder is not known. The DNA was the basis for D and trimming; V, J and clone size are from that table. The table for this sample lists about 100,000 clones; approximately 90% of them were counted only once. Approximately 2.8% of the sample lies in the top ten.

V was cut back by 3 bases and J by 2 bases, leaving a gap of 5 bases between them. Including the terminal cysteine and phenylalanine, the CDR3 comprises 13 residues. Left in the record is the CDR3 DNA by itself, 39 bases read in frame from the first base. In the germline V gene, CDR1 corresponds to MNHNS and CDR2 to SASEGT. This clone was counted once. The antigen it recognizes is unknown. No much larger clonotype is one base removed from it; base qualities were not supplied. This receptor was obtained from an adult in good health. The chain links TRBV6-1 with TRBJ1-3, with the D gene call left open. The sequencing here drew on peripheral blood, taken on day 0 of AZD1222 vaccination. The CDR3 amino acid sequence is: CASSDWTGNTIYF. The DNA sequence is as follows: TGTGCCAGCAGTGATTGGACTGGAAACACCATATATTTT.